This T cell receptor beta chain was recorded in a study of Ad26.COV2.S vaccination and SARS-CoV-2 variants. Indicated treatment: roughly 20 received Ad26.COV2.S at low or high dose, single or two shots; 5 received placebo; per-sample allocation not given. Repertoires come from day 63 after the first vaccine or placebo injection. Built on an Ad26 vector, the vaccine expressed Wuhan-strain SARS-CoV-2 spike. This CDR3 has 17 residues. In germline, CDR1 is MNHEY, CDR2 SVGEGT. The V segment lost 4 bases and the J segment 3 bases; nucleotides outside the gene matches: 12. Notes on the study in general: Comparability of non-spike TCR breadth was observed across vaccine and placebo recipients.

Remarks on this clone: Antigen: not known.

The assay was immunoSEQ multiplex PCR, and TCRdb's table has in-frame clones only and misses some. The sample gives roughly 500,000 clones, around 88% of which show up once; around 13% is in the top ten. The specimen was peripheral blood, collected in a trial of Ad26.COV2.S vaccine versus placebo. The sequence came from a person between 18 and 60 years old who received the Ad26.COV2.S COVID-19 vaccine or a placebo. This rearrangement joins TRBV6-2 or TRBV6-3 to TRBJ2-1, with 7 positions matching TRBD2. The chain's CDR3 is CASSWPFGAGDYNEQFF. CDR3 bases: TGTGCCAGCAGTTGGCCCTTCGGGGCGGGAGACTACAATGAGCAGTTCTTC.